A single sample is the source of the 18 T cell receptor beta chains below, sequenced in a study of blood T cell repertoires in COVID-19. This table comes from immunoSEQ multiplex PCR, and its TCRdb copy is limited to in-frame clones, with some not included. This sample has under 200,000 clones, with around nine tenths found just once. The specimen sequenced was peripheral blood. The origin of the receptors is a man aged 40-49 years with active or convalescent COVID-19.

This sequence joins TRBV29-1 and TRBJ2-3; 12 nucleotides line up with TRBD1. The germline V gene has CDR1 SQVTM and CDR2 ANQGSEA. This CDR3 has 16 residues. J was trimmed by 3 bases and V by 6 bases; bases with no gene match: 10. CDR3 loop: CSVAGGTGGRTDTQYF. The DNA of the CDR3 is TGCAGCGTCGCGGGGGGGACAGGGGGCCGAACAGATACGCAGTATTTT.

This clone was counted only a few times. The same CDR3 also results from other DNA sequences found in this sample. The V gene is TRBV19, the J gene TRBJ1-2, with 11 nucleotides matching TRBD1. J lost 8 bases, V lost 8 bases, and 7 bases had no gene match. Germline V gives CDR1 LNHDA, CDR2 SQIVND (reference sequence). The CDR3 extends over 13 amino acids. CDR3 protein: CASARDRGDGYTF. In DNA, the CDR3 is TGTGCCAGTGCCCGGGACAGGGGGGACGGCTACACCTTC.

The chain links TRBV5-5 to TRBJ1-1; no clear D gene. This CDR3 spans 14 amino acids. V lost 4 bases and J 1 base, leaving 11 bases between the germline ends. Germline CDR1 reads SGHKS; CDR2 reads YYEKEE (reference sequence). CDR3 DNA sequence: TGTGCCAGCAGCGGAGGCGGCCCGAACACTGAAGCTTTCTTT. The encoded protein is CASSGGGPNTEAFF.

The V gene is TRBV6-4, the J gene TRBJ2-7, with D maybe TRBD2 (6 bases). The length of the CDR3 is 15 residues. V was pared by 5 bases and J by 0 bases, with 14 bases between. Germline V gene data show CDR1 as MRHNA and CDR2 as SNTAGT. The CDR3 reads CASSPFGGSSYEQYF. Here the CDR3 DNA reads TGTGCCAGCAGTCCGTTCGGGGGAAGCTCCTACGAGCAGTACTTC.

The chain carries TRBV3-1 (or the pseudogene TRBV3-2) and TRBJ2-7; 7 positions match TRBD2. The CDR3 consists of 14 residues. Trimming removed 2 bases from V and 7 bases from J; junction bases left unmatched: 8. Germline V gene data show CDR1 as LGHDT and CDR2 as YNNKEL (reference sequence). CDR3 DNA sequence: TGTGCCAGCAGCCAACTGGCGGGAGTTGGGGAGCAGTACTTC. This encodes CASSQLAGVGEQYF.

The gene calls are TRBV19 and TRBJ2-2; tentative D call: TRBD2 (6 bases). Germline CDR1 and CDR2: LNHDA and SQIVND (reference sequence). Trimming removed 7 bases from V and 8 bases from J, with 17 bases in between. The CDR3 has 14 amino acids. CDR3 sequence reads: CASIKTRGGGELFF. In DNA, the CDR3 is TGTGCCAGTATCAAGACTAGGGGAGGTGGGGAGCTGTTTTTT.

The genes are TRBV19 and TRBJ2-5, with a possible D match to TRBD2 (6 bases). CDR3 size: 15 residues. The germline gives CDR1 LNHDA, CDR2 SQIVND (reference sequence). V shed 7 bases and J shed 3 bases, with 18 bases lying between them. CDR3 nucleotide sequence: TGTGCCAGTAACCTACTGGGGGGTTCGAAAGAGACCCAGTACTTC. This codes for CASNLLGGSKETQYF.

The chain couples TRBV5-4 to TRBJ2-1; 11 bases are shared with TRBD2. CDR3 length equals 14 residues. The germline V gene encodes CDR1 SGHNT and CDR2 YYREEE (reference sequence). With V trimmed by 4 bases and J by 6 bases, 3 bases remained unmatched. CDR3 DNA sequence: TGTGCCAGCAGCGGACTAGCGGGTTTCAATGAGCAGTTCTTC. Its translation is CASSGLAGFNEQFF.

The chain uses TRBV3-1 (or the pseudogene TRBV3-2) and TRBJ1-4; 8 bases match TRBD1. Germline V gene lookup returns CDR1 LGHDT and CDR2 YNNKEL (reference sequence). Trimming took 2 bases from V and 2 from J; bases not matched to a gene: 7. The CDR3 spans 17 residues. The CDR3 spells CASSQRTGSVTNEKLFF. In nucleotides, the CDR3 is TGTGCCAGCAGCCAAAGGACAGGGAGCGTCACTAATGAAAAACTGTTTTTT.

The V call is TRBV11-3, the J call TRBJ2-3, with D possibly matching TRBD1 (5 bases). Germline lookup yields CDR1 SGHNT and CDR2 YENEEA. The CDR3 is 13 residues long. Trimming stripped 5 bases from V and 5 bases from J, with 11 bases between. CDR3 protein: CASSPLQGDTQYF. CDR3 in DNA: TGTGCCAGCAGCCCGCTGCAGGGAGATACGCAGTATTTT.

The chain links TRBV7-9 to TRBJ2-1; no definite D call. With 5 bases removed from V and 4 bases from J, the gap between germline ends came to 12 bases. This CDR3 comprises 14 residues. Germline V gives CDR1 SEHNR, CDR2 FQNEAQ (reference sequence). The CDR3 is CASSPIGFYNEQFF. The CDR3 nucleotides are TGTGCCAGCAGCCCCATCGGGTTTTACAATGAGCAGTTCTTC.

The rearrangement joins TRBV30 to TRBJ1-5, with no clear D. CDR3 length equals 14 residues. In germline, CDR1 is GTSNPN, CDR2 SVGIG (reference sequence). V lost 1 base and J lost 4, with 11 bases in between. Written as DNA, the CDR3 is TGTGCCTGGAGTGGAGAGGGTACAAATCAGCCCCAGCATTTT. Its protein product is CAWSGEGTNQPQHF. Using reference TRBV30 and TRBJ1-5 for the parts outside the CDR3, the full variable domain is SQTIHQWPATLVQPVGSPLSLECTVEGTSNPNLYWYRQAAGRGLQLLFYSVGIGQISSEVPQNLSASRPQDRQFILSSKKLLLSDSGFYLCAWSGEGTNQPQHFGDGTRLSIL.

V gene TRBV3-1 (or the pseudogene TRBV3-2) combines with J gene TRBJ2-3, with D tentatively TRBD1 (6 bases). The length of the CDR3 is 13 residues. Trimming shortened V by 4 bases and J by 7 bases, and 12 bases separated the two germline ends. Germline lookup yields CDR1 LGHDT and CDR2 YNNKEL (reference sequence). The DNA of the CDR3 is TGTGCCAGCAGCCCCTACAGGGTGAATACGCAGTATTTT. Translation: CASSPYRVNTQYF.

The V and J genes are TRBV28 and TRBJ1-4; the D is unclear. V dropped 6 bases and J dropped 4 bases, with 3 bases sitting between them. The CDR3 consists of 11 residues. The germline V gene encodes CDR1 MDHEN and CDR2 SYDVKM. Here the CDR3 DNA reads TGTGCCAGCAGACATAATGAAAAACTGTTTTTT. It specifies CASRHNEKLFF.

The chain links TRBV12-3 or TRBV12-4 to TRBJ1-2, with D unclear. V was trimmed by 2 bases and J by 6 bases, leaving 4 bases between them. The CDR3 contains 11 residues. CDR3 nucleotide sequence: TGTGCCAGCAGTTTACAGGATGGCTACACCTTC. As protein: CASSLQDGYTF.

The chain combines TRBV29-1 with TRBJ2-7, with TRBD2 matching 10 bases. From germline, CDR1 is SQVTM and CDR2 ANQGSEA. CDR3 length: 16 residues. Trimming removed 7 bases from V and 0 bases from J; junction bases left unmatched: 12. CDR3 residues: CSASGEREGSSYEQYF. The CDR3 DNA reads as TGCAGCGCCTCTGGGGAGCGGGAGGGCAGCTCCTACGAGCAGTACTTC.

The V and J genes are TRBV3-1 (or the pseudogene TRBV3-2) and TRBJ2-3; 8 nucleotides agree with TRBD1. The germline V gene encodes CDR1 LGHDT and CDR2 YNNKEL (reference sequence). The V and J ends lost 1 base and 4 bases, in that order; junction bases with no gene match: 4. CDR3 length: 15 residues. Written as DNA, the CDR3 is TGTGCCAGCAGCCAAGGACAGGGGATAGCAGATACGCAGTATTTT. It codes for CASSQGQGIADTQYF.

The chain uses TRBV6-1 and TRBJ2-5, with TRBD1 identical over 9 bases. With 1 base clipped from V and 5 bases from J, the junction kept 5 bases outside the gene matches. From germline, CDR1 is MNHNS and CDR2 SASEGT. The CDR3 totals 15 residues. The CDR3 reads CASSEDWTGDETQYF. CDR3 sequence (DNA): TGTGCCAGCAGTGAAGACTGGACAGGGGACGAGACCCAGTACTTC.